These 18 T cell receptor beta chains came from one sample sequenced in a study of cytomegalovirus exposure and HLA in healthy donors. A multiplex PCR was run with 60 Vbeta primers and 13 Jbeta primers. Only in-frame clones appear in the TCRdb table, and some are missing; sequencing was by immunoSEQ multiplex PCR. The sample shows about 120,000 clones, over 65% of them seen only once. The material sequenced was PBMCs. Receptors were obtained from a man aged 40-49 years in good health and CMV-seropositive.

The chain carries TRBV5-1 and TRBJ2-7, with a tentative D call TRBD1 (5 bases). The V gene's germline CDR1 is SGHRS and CDR2 YFSETQ. V was shortened by 1 base and J by 2 bases, with 13 bases between the two germline ends. The CDR3 has 15 amino acids. The CDR3 bases are TGCGCCAGCAGCTTGAGGTTGACAGCCCCCTACGAGCAGTACTTC. It encodes CASSLRLTAPYEQYF.

The CDR3 DNA is TGTGCCAGCAGCTTAGGACAGTTTAGCAATCAGCCCCAGCATTTT. Residues: CASSLGQFSNQPQHF. V gene TRBV7-2 combines with J gene TRBJ1-5, with D perhaps matching TRBD1 (5 bases). Trimming removed 1 base from V and 0 bases from J, with 7 bases in between. The CDR3 is 15 amino acids. The germline CDR1 and CDR2 sequences are SGHTA and FQGNSA.

This chain joins TRBV2 and TRBJ1-4; TRBD1 is a possible D gene (5 bases). V shed 4 bases and J shed 7 bases, with 10 bases lying between them. Per the germline V gene, CDR1 is SNHLY and CDR2 is FYNNEI. This CDR3 is 13 amino acids long. The CDR3 sequence is CASSAARVEKLFF. DNA for the CDR3: TGTGCCAGCAGTGCAGCCAGGGTTGAAAAACTGTTTTTT.

The V and J genes are TRBV6-5 and TRBJ1-1; no clear D gene. With 5 bases removed from V and 1 base from J, the gap between germline ends came to 8 bases. The germline V gene has CDR1 MNHEY and CDR2 SVGAGI. There are 13 residues in the CDR3. The CDR3 coding sequence is TGTGCCAGCAGTCCCTCAGAGAACACTGAAGCTTTCTTT. As protein: CASSPSENTEAFF.

This clone showed up just once. The chain carries TRBV19 and TRBJ1-2; TRBD1 matches 9 bases. Looked up from germline, CDR1 is LNHDA and CDR2 is SQIVND (reference sequence). The length of the CDR3 is 14 residues. J was trimmed by 10 bases and V by 9 bases; bases with no gene match: 15. The CDR3 loop reads CASFSPGQGLDYTF. The DNA of the CDR3 is TGTGCCAGCTTTTCCCCGGGACAGGGTTTGGACTACACCTTC. Combining the CDR3 with reference TRBV19 and TRBJ1-2 gives the whole variable domain DGGITQSPKYLFRKEGQNVTLSCEQNLNHDAMYWYRQDPGQGLRLIYYSQIVNDFQKGDIAEGYSVSREKKESFPLTVTSAQKNPTAFYLCASFSPGQGLDYTFGSGTRLTVV.

The chain combines TRBV10-3 with TRBJ2-2; 8 nucleotides align to TRBD1. The CDR3 spans 15 residues. V shed 3 bases, J shed 5 bases, and the junction held 5 bases outside the gene matches. The V gene's germline CDR1 is ENHRY and CDR2 SYGVKD. The CDR3 is CAISESGQGTGELFF. The CDR3 bases are TGTGCCATCAGTGAATCCGGACAGGGAACCGGGGAGCTGTTTTTT.

Comment on this clone: Other nucleotide sequences from this sample produce the same CDR3. V gene TRBV28 combines with J gene TRBJ1-1, with D unresolved. Trimming stripped 2 bases from V and 1 base from J, with 5 bases between. This CDR3 region has 13 residues. Per germline, CDR1 MDHEN and CDR2 SYDVKM. The CDR3 sequence is CASSLLRNTEAFF. CDR3 DNA: TGTGCCAGCAGTTTACTGAGGAACACTGAAGCTTTCTTT. The full variable domain, with the rest looked up from reference TRBV28 and TRBJ1-1, is DVKVTQSSRYLVKRTGEKVFLECVQDMDHENMFWYRQDPGLGLRLIYFSYDVKMKEKGDIPEGYSVSREKKERFSLILESASTNQTSMYLCASSLLRNTEAFFGQGTRLTVV.

J is TRBJ1-5 and V is TRBV27; 8 positions match TRBD1. This CDR3 is built from 19 residues. With 1 base clipped from V and 0 bases from J, the junction kept 11 bases outside the gene matches. Germline CDR1 and CDR2: MNHEY and SMNVEV (reference sequence). DNA of the CDR3: TGTGCCAGCAGTTTATTCGGCTGGGACAGGACTTATAGCAATCAGCCCCAGCATTTT. This sequence encodes CASSLFGWDRTYSNQPQHF.

The chain is built from TRBV7-6 and TRBJ1-1, with D uncertain. Germline lookup yields CDR1 SGHVS and CDR2 FNYEAQ. V gave up 1 base and J gave up 6 bases, with 12 bases separating them. The CDR3 totals 14 residues. The CDR3 loop is CASSLGSRVAEAFF. Here the CDR3 DNA reads TGTGCCAGCAGCTTAGGTTCGAGAGTCGCTGAAGCTTTCTTT.

The chain combines TRBV12-5 with TRBJ2-5; D is possibly TRBD1 (6 bases). Trimming took 5 bases from V and 1 from J, leaving 11 bases between them. CDR1 LGHNT and CDR2 FRNRAP come from the germline V gene. The CDR3 has 14 amino acids. CDR3 nucleotide sequence: TGTGCTAGTGGTCCTGGACAGATCCAAGAGACCCAGTACTTC. Its protein is CASGPGQIQETQYF.

The J gene is TRBJ1-5, the V gene TRBV4-1; D is uncertain. The V end was cut by 1 base, the J end by 3 bases, with 4 bases between. CDR1 MGHRA and CDR2 YSYEKL come from the germline V gene. CDR3 size: 13 residues. DNA of the CDR3: TGCGCCAGCAGCCAAGGGCTCAATCAGCCCCAGCATTTT. It is translated as CASSQGLNQPQHF.

The chain joins TRBV27 to TRBJ2-7; D remains unclear. Trimming removed 0 bases at V and 3 bases at J, with 6 bases between. The CDR3 is 13 residues long. The germline CDR1 and CDR2 sequences are MNHEY and SMNVEV (reference sequence). The CDR3 sequence is CASSLSPGYEQYF. CDR3 DNA: TGTGCCAGCAGTTTATCGCCAGGCTACGAGCAGTACTTC.

The chain joins TRBV7-8 to TRBJ2-5; TRBD2 agrees at 7 bases. The CDR3 covers 16 residues. Germline CDR1 SGHVS, CDR2 FQNEAQ. V was pared by 6 bases and J by 4 bases, with 14 bases of the junction left unmatched. CDR3 protein: CASRATSGNYGETQYF. The CDR3 DNA reads as TGTGCCAGCAGGGCAACAAGCGGGAACTACGGAGAGACCCAGTACTTC.

J is TRBJ1-2 and V is TRBV13, with D perhaps TRBD1 (5 bases). The CDR3 runs 15 residues. CDR1 is PRHDT and CDR2 is FYEKMQ in the germline V gene (reference sequence). With 0 bases removed from V and 0 bases from J, the gap between germline ends came to 8 bases. For the CDR3, the DNA is TGTGCCAGCAGCTTAGGCGGGGGTGCTAACTATGGCTACACCTTC. Residues: CASSLGGGANYGYTF.

Comment on this clone: The identical CDR3 is also encoded by other nucleotide sequences in the sample. V usage is TRBV4-1 and J usage is TRBJ2-5; D gene unclear. V shed 0 bases and J shed 5 bases, with 4 bases lying between them. CDR3 length: 12 amino acids. Germline CDR1 is MGHRA and CDR2 is YSYEKL. This CDR3 reads CASSQDRETQYF. The CDR3 DNA is TGCGCCAGCAGCCAAGACAGGGAGACCCAGTACTTC.

The rearrangement links TRBV30 to TRBJ1-1; TRBD1 is a possible D gene (5 bases). CDR3 length equals 13 residues. Germline-derived CDR1 and CDR2 are GTSNPN and SVGIG (reference sequence). V lost 1 base, J lost 1 base, and 7 bases lay in between. The CDR3 DNA reads as TGTGCCTGGAGTGGACAGAAGAACACTGAAGCTTTCTTT. It specifies CAWSGQKNTEAFF.

This chain connects TRBV5-4 to TRBJ2-7; 9 bases map to TRBD2. The V gene's germline CDR1 is SGHNT and CDR2 YYREEE (reference sequence). V shed 3 bases and J 2 bases; nucleotides not matched to a gene: 12. The CDR3 is 17 amino acids. The CDR3 DNA is TGTGCCAGCAGCTCACAGCGGGGGGCCCAAACTACCTACGAGCAGTACTTC. It translates to CASSSQRGAQTTYEQYF. Variable domain in full (rest from reference TRBV5-4 and TRBJ2-7): ETGVTQSPTHLIKTRGQQVTLRCSSQSGHNTVSWYQQALGQGPQFIFQYYREEENGRGNFPPRFSGLQFPNYSSELNVNALELDDSALYLCASSSQRGAQTTYEQYFGPGTRLTVT.

The CDR3 here is CASSEFLAGTKGHEQFF. CDR3 sequence (DNA): TGTGCCAGCAGTGAATTTCTAGCGGGGACCAAGGGGCATGAGCAGTTCTTC. The genes are TRBV6-1 and TRBJ2-1; 9 positions match TRBD2. After removal of 2 bases from V and 8 bases from J, the junction contained 13 bases not matched to a gene. The CDR3 covers 17 residues. CDR1 is MNHNS and CDR2 is SASEGT in the germline V gene.